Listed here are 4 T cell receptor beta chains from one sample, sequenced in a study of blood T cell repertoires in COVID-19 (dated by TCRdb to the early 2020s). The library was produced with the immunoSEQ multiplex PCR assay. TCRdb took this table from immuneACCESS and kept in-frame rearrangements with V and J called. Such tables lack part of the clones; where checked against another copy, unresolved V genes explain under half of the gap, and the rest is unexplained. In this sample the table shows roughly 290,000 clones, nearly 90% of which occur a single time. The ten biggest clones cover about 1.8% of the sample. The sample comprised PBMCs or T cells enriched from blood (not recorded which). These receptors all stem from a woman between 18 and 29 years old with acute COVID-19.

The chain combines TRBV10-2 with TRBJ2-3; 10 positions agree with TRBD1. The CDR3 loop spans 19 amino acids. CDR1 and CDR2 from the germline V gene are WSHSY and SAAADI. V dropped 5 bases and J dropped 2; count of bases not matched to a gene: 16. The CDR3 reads CASSKISGQGSQYTDTQYF. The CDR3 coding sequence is TGCGCCAGCAGTAAGATATCGGGACAGGGGTCTCAGTACACAGATACGCAGTATTTT.

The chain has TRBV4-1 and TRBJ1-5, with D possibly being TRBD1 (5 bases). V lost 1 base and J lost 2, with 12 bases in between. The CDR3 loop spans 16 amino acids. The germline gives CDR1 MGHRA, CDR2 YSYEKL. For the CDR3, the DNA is TGCGCCAGCAGCCAAGCGACAGTCATCGGCAATCAGCCCCAGCATTTT. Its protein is CASSQATVIGNQPQHF.

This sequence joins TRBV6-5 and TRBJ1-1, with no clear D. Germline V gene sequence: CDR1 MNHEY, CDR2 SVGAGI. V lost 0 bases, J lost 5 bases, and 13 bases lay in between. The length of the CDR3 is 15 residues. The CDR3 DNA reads TGTGCCAGCAGTTACTCGAGGGTTGTTGGTACTGAAGCTTTCTTT. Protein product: CASSYSRVVGTEAFF.

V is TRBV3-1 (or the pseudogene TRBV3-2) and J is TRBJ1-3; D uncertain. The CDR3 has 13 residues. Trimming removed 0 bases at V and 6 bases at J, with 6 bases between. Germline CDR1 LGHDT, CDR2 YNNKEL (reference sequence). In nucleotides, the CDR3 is TGTGCCAGCAGCCAAGAGCCAGTAAACACCATATATTTT. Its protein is CASSQEPVNTIYF.